The rows below give T cell receptor beta chains drawn from one sample of a study of T cell responses to AZD1222 COVID-19 vaccine. Sequencing was performed with immunoSEQ multiplex PCR; in TCRdb, only in-frame clones are kept and a portion is missing. The table shows more than 85,000 clones, with approximately 88% occurring only once. The sequencing here drew on peripheral blood, taken on day 0 of AZD1222 vaccination. Source of these receptors: an adult in good health. The CDR3 runs from the conserved cysteine through the conserved F or W. The D gene is left open where the match is weak. Clone size is not always given. Where it is, it says once, few, many or a class for expanded clones.

NA	15	TRBJ2-7	TRBV5-1	TRBD1	TGCGCCAGCAGCTTGACGCCGGGACAGCCCTACGAGCAGTACTTC	CASSLTPGQPYEQYF
NA	15	TRBJ2-1	TRBV5-1	TRBD2	TGCGCCAGCCAGTTAGCGGGAGATCTGCATAATGAGCAGTTCTTC	CASQLAGDLHNEQFF
few	13	TRBJ2-2	TRBV19	NA	TGTGCCAGTAGTATCCAGGGAATCGGGGAGCTGTTTTTT	CASSIQGIGELFF
NA	15	TRBJ2-1	TRBV5-1	NA	TGCGCCAGCAGCTTGGTCGGAGGGGCCTACAATGAGCAGTTCTTC	CASSLVGGAYNEQFF
NA	16	TRBJ2-2	TRBV5-6	TRBD1	TGTGCCAGCAGACAAATCGGGACAGACTACACCGGGGAGCTGTTTTTT	CASRQIGTDYTGELFF
NA	17	TRBJ2-7	TRBV19	TRBD1	TGTGCCAGTAGTATAGAAGGGGACAGGGATACCTCCTACGAGCAGTACTTC	CASSIEGDRDTSYEQYF
NA	14	TRBJ2-6	TRBV29-1	NA	TGCAGCGTGGCGGCGGTCTCTGGGGCCAACGTCCTGACTTTC	CSVAAVSGANVLTF
NA	13	TRBJ2-1	TRBV7-9	TRBD1	TGTGCCAGCAGAGAGGGACAGTACAATGAGCAGTTCTTC	CASREGQYNEQFF
once	13	TRBJ2-5	TRBV3-1/TRBV3-2	NA	TGTGCCAGCAGCTATGGGGGGTCGGAGACCCAGTACTTC	CASSYGGSETQYF
NA	12	TRBJ2-1	TRBV30	TRBD1	TGTGCCTGGAGGACAGGGTACAATGAGCAGTTCTTC	CAWRTGYNEQFF
NA	15	TRBJ1-5	TRBV4-2	NA	TGTGCCAGCAGCCAAGCGGCGTATAGCAATCAGCCCCAGCATTTT	CASSQAAYSNQPQHF
NA	16	TRBJ1-4	TRBV2	NA	TGTGCCAGCAGGTCATTCGGCGTAGCAACTAATGAAAAACTGTTTTTT	CASRSFGVATNEKLFF
NA	14	TRBJ2-7	TRBV24-1	TRBD2	TGTGCCACCAGTGACTCTATGAGCGGGATCGAGCAGTACTTC	CATSDSMSGIEQYF
NA	13	TRBJ1-6	TRBV2	NA	TGTGCCAGCAGTGTCGACTATAATTCACCCCTCCACTTT	CASSVDYNSPLHF
NA	13	TRBJ1-2	TRBV18	NA	TGTGCCAGCTCACCACCCCAAAATTATGGCTACACCTTC	CASSPPQNYGYTF
NA	14	TRBJ1-2	TRBV9	NA	TGTGCCAGCAGCGTAGATGCGGGCGGCTATGGCTACACCTTC	CASSVDAGGYGYTF
NA	13	TRBJ2-7	TRBV2	TRBD1	TGTGCCAGCATCCGACAGGGGGCCTACGAGCAGTACTTC	CASIRQGAYEQYF
NA	17	TRBJ2-1	TRBV14	TRBD1	TGTGCCAGCAGCCAAGAGGAAGGACAGGGGGTATACAATGAGCAGTTCTTC	CASSQEEGQGVYNEQFF